The clone carrying this T cell receptor (beta chain) was counted ten times or more. The data stem from a study of glioma-infiltrating T cells. Amplification of TCR alpha and beta CDR3 regions from RNA used iRepertoire nested multiplex PCR. Input was 100-400 ng of tissue mRNA or PBMC total RNA. MiXCR was run by TCRdb on the multiplex PCR reads, yielding one entry per CDR3 protein. The sample has approximately 190,000 distinct CDR3 sequences, more than 25% seen once. The V and J ends lost 1 base and 6 bases respectively, with 14 bases between them. The CDR3 has 14 amino acids. The germline gives CDR1 SQVTM, CDR2 ANQGSEA.

The clonotype originates from a human donor with low-grade glioma or glioblastoma, undergoing nonglioma brain surgery, or in good health (not recorded which). The chain has TRBV29-1 and TRBJ2-3; D not certain. Material for sequencing was glioma tissue, nonneoplastic brain tissue, or PBMCs (not recorded which). Written as DNA, the CDR3 is TGCAGCGTTGAAGGGAAGTTTCGGATTGATACGCAGTATTTT. As protein: CSVEGKFRIDTQYF.